These 17 T cell receptor beta chains came from one sample sequenced in a study of regulatory T cells in long-lasting Graves disease. The sample's time point: newly diagnosed GD, antithyroid drugs for less than 3 months. RNA isolated from PBMCs was used to make the TCR library. Relying on iRepertoire HTBI primers and Arm-PCR of CDR3 regions, the team built TCR beta libraries. One entry per CDR3 protein, called by TCRdb with MiXCR from the multiplex PCR reads. The sample consists of roughly 520,000 distinct CDR3 sequences, about 11% of them appearing once. These data were also filed under a second study, of T cells in Graves' hyperthyroidism and ophthalmopathy.

Sequences were derived from peripheral blood mononuclear cells (PBMCs), sampled at new diagnosis, from a patient treated with antithyroid drugs. The receptors were sampled from a woman younger than 45 with Graves disease.

As to this clonotype: The missing conserved phenylalanine or tryptophan at the end of this CDR3 makes a read error likely. The chain links TRBV7-2 to TRBJ2-5; 13 bases align to TRBD2. CDR1 and CDR2 (germline): SGHTA, FQGNSA. The CDR3 is 16 residues long. Germline trimming cut 5 bases from V and 0 bases from J; bases unmatched to any gene: 3. The CDR3 loop is CASSPGLAGDQETQYL. Here the CDR3 DNA reads TGTGCCAGCAGCCCAGGACTAGCGGGAGACCAAGAGACCCAGTACCTC.

A few counts support this clonotype. The V gene is TRBV29-1, the J gene TRBJ2-7; 11 positions agree with TRBD1. CDR3 length: 14 residues. The germline CDR1 and CDR2 sequences are SQVTM and ANQGSEA. The junction had 5 bases not matched to a gene; V was cut back by 5 bases and J by 2 bases. The CDR3 DNA follows: TGCAGCGTTTCCTTGGGACAGGGGGCCTACGAGCAGTACTTC. It yields the protein CSVSLGQGAYEQYF.

This clonotype was counted a few times. The chain employs TRBV28 and TRBJ2-7, with no clear D. V lost 6 bases to trimming and J lost 2 bases, with 14 bases between them. The CDR3 extends over 14 amino acids. The germline gives CDR1 MDHEN, CDR2 SYDVKM. CDR3 sequence: CASRLTNWAYEQYF. The CDR3 DNA sequence: TGTGCCAGCAGGCTCACAAATTGGGCCTACGAGCAGTACTTC.

This rearrangement joins TRBV29-1 to TRBJ1-5, with a possible D match to TRBD1 (5 bases). Looked up from germline, CDR1 is SQVTM and CDR2 is ANQGSEA. The CDR3 extends over 13 amino acids. Trimming took off 6 bases at V and 7 bases at J, with 16 bases between the two ends. CDR3 sequence (DNA): TGCAGCGTGAGGGTCGGACAAGGACAGCCCCAGCATTTT. Its translation is CSVRVGQGQPQHF.

This clonotype appeared many times. The rearrangement uses TRBV20-1 and TRBJ2-7, with D uncertain. This CDR3 has 14 amino acids. Trimming took off 0 bases at V and 4 bases at J, with 13 bases between the two ends. Germline loops: CDR1 DFQATT, CDR2 SNEGSKA (reference sequence). The CDR3 reads CSARDIQTPYEQYF. The CDR3 DNA reads TGCAGTGCTAGAGATATCCAGACCCCTTACGAGCAGTACTTC.

The sample holds many counts of this clonotype. The V call is TRBV7-9, the J call TRBJ2-2; D might be TRBD1 (6 bases). Trimming shortened V by 3 bases and J by 5 bases, and 10 bases separated the two germline ends. Looked up from germline, CDR1 is SEHNR and CDR2 is FQNEAQ (reference sequence). This CDR3 is built from 14 residues. CDR3 nucleotides: TGTGCCAGCAGCTTTAAACAGGGAACCGGGGAGCTGTTTTTT. This encodes CASSFKQGTGELFF.

This clonotype was seen ten or more times. The chain is built from TRBV7-2 and TRBJ2-3; D remains unclear. The CDR3 is made up of 16 amino acids. V was cut by 2 bases and J by 4 bases, with 16 bases left in between. Per germline, CDR1 SGHTA and CDR2 FQGNSA. CDR3 sequence reads: CASSLFGVIAADTQYF. The CDR3 DNA reads as TGTGCCAGCAGCTTATTTGGCGTAATAGCAGCAGATACGCAGTATTTT. The variable domain in full, with the rest retrieved from reference TRBV7-2 and TRBJ2-3, is GAGVSQSPSNKVTEKGKDVELRCDPISGHTALYWYRQSLGQGLEFLIYFQGNSAPDKSGLPSDRFSAERTGGSVSTLTIQRTQQEDSAVYLCASSLFGVIAADTQYFGPGTRLTVL.

This chain connects TRBV10-3 to TRBJ2-7; 8 nucleotides line up with TRBD2. V dropped 3 bases and J dropped 6; count of bases not matched to a gene: 7. Germline CDR1 reads ENHRY; CDR2 reads SYGVKD. This CDR3 is 14 amino acids long. DNA for the CDR3: TGTGCCATCAGTGAAGGACTAGCTTTCGGCGAGCAGTACTTC. It codes for CAISEGLAFGEQYF.

This clonotype was seen at least ten times. The rearrangement joins TRBV2 to TRBJ2-5, with D perhaps TRBD2 (5 bases). With 6 bases removed from V and 1 base from J, the gap between germline ends came to 9 bases. Germline V gene sequence: CDR1 SNHLY, CDR2 FYNNEI. The CDR3 sequence is 13 residues long. CDR3 DNA: TGTGCCAGCAGCCAGCGGACCCAAGAGACCCAGTACTTC. Protein product: CASSQRTQETQYF.

This clonotype has at least ten counts. This rearrangement joins TRBV11-2 to TRBJ2-7; the match to TRBD1 covers 9 bases. Germline V lookup: CDR1 SGHAT, CDR2 FQNNGV. The CDR3 extends over 13 amino acids. After removal of 1 base from V and 5 bases from J, the junction contained 0 bases not matched to a gene. The CDR3 DNA reads as TGTGCCAGCAGCTTAGGGACAGGGGACGAGCAGTACTTC. Translated, it gives CASSLGTGDEQYF.

There are a few counts of this clonotype. J is TRBJ2-4 and V is TRBV25-1; 7 nucleotides agree with TRBD1. The CDR3 sequence is 15 residues long. With V trimmed by 5 bases and J by 6 bases, 10 bases remained unmatched. The germline gives CDR1 MGHDK, CDR2 SYGVNS. CDR3 sequence reads: CASSTTRGTPNIQYF. CDR3 nucleotide sequence: TGTGCCAGCAGTACTACCAGGGGGACCCCAAACATTCAGTACTTC.

The chain is built from TRBV3-1 and TRBJ2-2, with D hard to call. The germline V gene encodes CDR1 LGHDT and CDR2 YNNKEL (reference sequence). V gave up 3 bases and J gave up 1 base, with 9 bases separating them. The CDR3 runs 15 residues. DNA of the CDR3: TGTGCCAGCAGCCAGTTTACACTGAACACCGGGGAGCTGTTTTTT. Its protein is CASSQFTLNTGELFF.

This clonotype was recorded at least ten times. The chain carries TRBV28 and TRBJ1-1, with 8 positions matching TRBD1. Germline values: CDR1 MDHEN, CDR2 SYDVKM. The length of the CDR3 is 13 residues. Germline trimming cut 6 bases from V and 4 bases from J; bases unmatched to any gene: 4. The CDR3 loop reads CASRADRVTEAFF. In nucleotides, the CDR3 is TGTGCCAGCAGAGCGGACAGGGTCACTGAAGCTTTCTTT. The full variable domain, in which reference TRBV28 and TRBJ1-1 provide the parts outside the CDR3, is DVKVTQSSRYLVKRTGEKVFLECVQDMDHENMFWYRQDPGLGLRLIYFSYDVKMKEKGDIPEGYSVSREKKERFSLILESASTNQTSMYLCASRADRVTEAFFGQGTRLTVV.

This clonotype showed up just a few times. V usage is TRBV10-3 and J usage is TRBJ2-7; D call uncertain. CDR1 and CDR2 (germline): ENHRY, SYGVKD. V lost 8 bases to trimming and J lost 0 bases, with 11 bases between them. CDR3 length equals 13 residues. CDR3 sequence reads: CAIGVDGSYEQYF. The CDR3, as DNA: TGTGCCATCGGTGTGGACGGCTCCTACGAGCAGTACTTC.

This clonotype was detected ten times or more. V gene TRBV9 combines with J gene TRBJ2-7; D possibly corresponds to TRBD2 (5 bases). The ends were cut back, 0 bases at V and 0 bases at J, with 7 bases in the middle. The CDR3 is made up of 14 amino acids. Per germline, CDR1 SGDLS and CDR2 YYNGEE. The CDR3 DNA reads TGTGCCAGCAGCGTAGCAACTAGCTCCTACGAGCAGTACTTC. This sequence encodes CASSVATSSYEQYF. The full variable domain, in which reference TRBV9 and TRBJ2-7 provide the parts outside the CDR3, is DSGVTQTPKHLITATGQRVTLRCSPRSGDLSVYWYQQSLDQGLQFLIQYYNGEERAKGNILERFSAQQFPDLHSELNLSSLELGDSALYFCASSVATSSYEQYFGPGTRLTVT.

In its sample, this clonotype was seen many times. The chain joins TRBV12-3 or TRBV12-4 to TRBJ2-3, with 7 bases that match TRBD1. The CDR3 is made up of 16 amino acids. Germline trimming cut 5 bases from V and 0 bases from J; bases unmatched to any gene: 8. The CDR3 spells CASSPYRGVSTDTQYF. CDR3 coding DNA: TGTGCCAGCAGTCCTTACAGGGGTGTTAGCACAGATACGCAGTATTTT.

This clonotype was picked up a small number of times. This chain links TRBV6-1 with TRBJ2-4, with D tentatively TRBD2 (6 bases). The CDR3 sequence is 14 residues long. Germline CDR1 MNHNS, CDR2 SASEGT. V was shortened by 10 bases and J by 7 bases, with 20 bases between the two germline ends. The DNA for the CDR3 is TGTGCCACACAGATCGGGGCGGCGGGGAACATTCAGTACTTC. Its protein is CATQIGAAGNIQYF.